The 12 T cell receptor beta chains below all came from one sample that was sequenced in a study of T-cell reconstitution after alpha-beta-depleted transplantation in children. Molecular barcoding with unique molecular identifiers was used for the TCRbeta library. In TCRdb, the PCR reads were re-called with MiXCR into one record per CDR3 protein. Of around 200,000 distinct CDR3 sequences in the sample, roughly a tenth were seen once. The sequences come from PBMCs, collected before TCRalphabeta/CD19-depleted stem cell transplant. These receptor sequences come from a child less than two years old with acute myeloid leukemia, due to receive a stem cell transplant.

This clonotype has just a few counts. This chain connects TRBV19 to TRBJ2-5, with TRBD1 as a possible D gene (6 bases). Trimming removed 5 bases at V and 4 bases at J, with 14 bases between. Germline V gene data show CDR1 as LNHDA and CDR2 as SQIVND (reference sequence). The CDR3 contains 14 residues. The CDR3 loop is CASSPLGAGETQYF. CDR3 DNA: TGTGCCAGTAGTCCATTGGGGGCGGGAGAGACCCAGTACTTC.

This clonotype has a count of ten or more. The gene calls are TRBV29-1 and TRBJ2-1; D may be TRBD2 (6 bases). Germline V gene data show CDR1 as SQVTM and CDR2 as ANQGSEA. The length of the CDR3 is 15 residues. Trimming stripped 4 bases from V and 3 bases from J, with 16 bases between. CDR3 DNA sequence: TGCAGCGTTGGGAAGGCGGGACGACTCTACAATGAGCAGTTCTTC. It yields the protein CSVGKAGRLYNEQFF.

This clonotype was seen repeatedly, ten times or more. The genes are TRBV28 and TRBJ2-3, with 7 bases matching TRBD1. The germline gives CDR1 MDHEN, CDR2 SYDVKM. The CDR3 has 13 amino acids. V shed 6 bases, J shed 7 bases, and the junction held 7 bases outside the gene matches. The CDR3 DNA reads as TGTGCCAGCAGGACAGGGATGGTGAATACGCAGTATTTT. As protein: CASRTGMVNTQYF.

Ten or more counts support this clonotype. This chain joins TRBV24-1 and TRBJ1-2; TRBD1 matches 9 bases. The CDR3 contains 13 residues. CDR1 and CDR2 from the germline V gene are KGHDR and SFDVKD. V dropped 12 bases and J dropped 6; count of bases not matched to a gene: 10. The CDR3 sequence: CAVSPGQGNGYTF. The CDR3 DNA is TGTGCCGTCAGTCCGGGACAGGGAAATGGCTACACCTTC.

This clonotype was observed many times. The chain uses TRBV5-1 and TRBJ1-6, with D unclear. V was clipped by 4 bases and J by 0 bases, with 14 bases between them. The germline V gene has CDR1 SGHRS and CDR2 YFSETQ. The CDR3 extends over 17 amino acids. DNA for the CDR3: TGCGCCAGCAGCGCCTCCCCCATAGGCTCCTATAATTCACCCCTCCACTTT. Protein: CASSASPIGSYNSPLHF.

This clonotype occurred many times. The chain's CDR3 is CASSPRAGQGHNQPQHF. The CDR3, as DNA: TGTGCCAGCAGTCCAAGGGCGGGCCAGGGTCACAATCAGCCCCAGCATTTT. The chain carries TRBV27 and TRBJ1-5; D is possibly TRBD1 (5 bases). The germline V and J ends were trimmed by 5 bases and 3 bases, with 20 bases remaining between them. Germline V gene sequence: CDR1 MNHEY, CDR2 SMNVEV (reference sequence). This CDR3 contains 17 residues.

This clonotype was detected many times. The junction does not match germline at one end; this may be a read error. In DNA form, the CDR3 reads TGTGCCAGCAGCTTATGGGGGGGAGCTAGCAAGGATATGCAGTATTTT. It translates to CASSLWGGASKDMQYF. This chain joins TRBV7-2 and TRBJ2-3; 7 bases map to TRBD2. Germline V gene data show CDR1 as SGHTA and CDR2 as FQGNSA. This CDR3 comprises 16 residues. The full variable domain, its missing parts supplied by reference TRBV7-2 and TRBJ2-3, is GAGVSQSPSNKVTEKGKDVELRCDPISGHTALYWYRQSLGQGLEFLIYFQGNSAPDKSGLPSDRFSAERTGGSVSTLTIQRTQQEDSAVYLCASSLWGGASKDMQYFGPGTRLTVL.

The chain carries TRBV7-2 and TRBJ2-3; D uncertain. This CDR3 is 16 amino acids long. The V gene's germline CDR1 is SGHTA and CDR2 FQGNSA. V was clipped by 1 base and J by 2 bases, with 13 bases between them. CDR3 in amino acids: CASSLVPYDDTDTQYF. The CDR3 region has the DNA TGTGCCAGCAGCTTAGTGCCGTACGACGACACAGATACGCAGTATTTT.

This clonotype came up many times. The chain combines TRBV5-1 with TRBJ2-3; D is undetermined. V lost 7 bases and J lost 1, with 16 bases in between. Germline loops: CDR1 SGHRS, CDR2 YFSETQ. This CDR3 has 15 residues. CDR3 nucleotide sequence: TGCGCCAGCGCCTATAACTTGCCGCGCACAGATACGCAGTATTTT. Translating gives CASAYNLPRTDTQYF.

This clonotype was seen at least ten times. V is TRBV18 and J is TRBJ2-1; D gene ambiguous. In germline, CDR1 is KGHSH, CDR2 LQKENI. V was trimmed by 3 bases and J by 6 bases, leaving 12 bases between them. The CDR3 length is 14 residues. Written as DNA, the CDR3 is TGTGCCAGCTCACCCGGCCAGTCGCCCAATGAGCAGTTCTTC. Its protein is CASSPGQSPNEQFF.

Points on this clonotype: This may be a read error, as it is one base from a much larger clone. The chain employs TRBV5-1 and TRBJ2-2; 14 bases map to TRBD2. The CDR3 has 15 amino acids. Per the germline V gene, CDR1 is SGHRS and CDR2 is YFSETQ. In DNA, the CDR3 is TGCGCCAGCAGCTTCGGGACTAGCGGGAGCGGGGAGCCGTTTTTT. Translating gives CASSFGTSGSGEPFF.

This clonotype was counted at least ten times. The V gene is TRBV9, the J gene TRBJ2-5; D possibly matches TRBD1 or TRBD2 (5 bases each). The ends were cut back, 0 bases at V and 4 bases at J, with 10 bases in the middle. Per the germline V gene, CDR1 is SGDLS and CDR2 is YYNGEE. The CDR3 length is 14 residues. CDR3 loop: CASSVGDPGETQYF. The CDR3 nucleotides are TGTGCCAGCAGCGTAGGGGACCCAGGAGAGACCCAGTACTTC.